The following is a TCR beta chain sequence with its context. Its antigen is not yet known. The input lacks base qualities; no much larger clone sits a single base away. This sample stems from a study of control samples from healthy donors and cancer patients (TCRdb year 2020). Receptors were amplified or captured by the immunoSEQ multiplex PCR assay. TCRdb retrieved this table from immuneACCESS and kept in-frame rearrangements only. Not all clones are present; in checked studies, unresolved V genes account for under half, and no reason is known for the remainder. The sample profile shows under 200,000 clones; 91% of them were found once. Jointly, the top ten make up about 1.6% of the sample. Reading from cysteine to phenylalanine, the CDR3 counts 16 amino acids. Only the CDR3 region is kept as DNA, spanning 48 bases read in frame from base 1. CDR1 and CDR2 are read off the germline V gene as SGHTA and FQGNSA. V trim: 0 bases; J trim: 6 bases; unmatched bases: 3.

The receptor comes from a woman under 40 in good health. This chain is built from TRBV7-2 and TRBJ2-1, with TRBD2 matching 12 junction bases. Sequenced input: blood. CDR3 reads: CASSLALAGGGNEQFF. The DNA sequence is TGTGCCAGCAGCTTAGCCCTAGCGGGAGGGGGCAATGAGCAGTTCTTC.